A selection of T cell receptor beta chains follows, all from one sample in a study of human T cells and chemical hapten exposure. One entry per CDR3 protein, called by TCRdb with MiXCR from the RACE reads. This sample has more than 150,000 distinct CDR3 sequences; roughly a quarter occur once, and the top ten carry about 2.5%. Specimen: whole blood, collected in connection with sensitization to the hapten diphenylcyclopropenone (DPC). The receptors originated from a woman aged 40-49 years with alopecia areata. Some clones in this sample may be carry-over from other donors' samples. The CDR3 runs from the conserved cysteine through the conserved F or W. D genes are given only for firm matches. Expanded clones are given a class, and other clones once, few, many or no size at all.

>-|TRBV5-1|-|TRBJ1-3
CASSLGSPLRDTIYF
TGCGCCAGCAGCTTGGGGTCCCCTCTGAGGGACACCATATATTTT
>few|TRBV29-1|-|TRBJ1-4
CSVEDRYSGGEKLFF
TGCAGCGTTGAAGATCGTTATAGTGGGGGTGAAAAACTGTTTTTT
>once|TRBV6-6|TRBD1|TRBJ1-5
CASSPPGQWSPQHF
TGTGCCAGCAGTCCACCGGGACAGTGGAGCCCCCAGCATTTT
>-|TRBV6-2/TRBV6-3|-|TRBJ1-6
CASSYSRDNSPLHF
TGTGCCAGCAGTTATTCGAGAGACAATTCACCCCTCCACTTT
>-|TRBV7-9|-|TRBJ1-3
CASSLTPRPGSSGNTIYF
TGTGCCAGCAGCTTAACCCCTAGGCCGGGGAGCTCTGGAAACACCATATATTTT
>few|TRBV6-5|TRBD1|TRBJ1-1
CASMTRGSTEAFF
TGTGCCAGCATGACCAGGGGGAGCACTGAAGCTTTCTTT
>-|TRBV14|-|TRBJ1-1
CASSQVNSRRVTEAFF
TGTGCCAGCAGCCAAGTAAACAGCCGGCGGGTTACTGAAGCTTTCTTT
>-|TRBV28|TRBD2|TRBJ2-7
CASSSELAGGSYEQYF
TGTGCCAGCAGTTCCGAACTAGCGGGAGGGTCCTACGAGCAGTACTTC
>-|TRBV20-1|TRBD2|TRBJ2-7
CSASGLAGTGSYEQYF
TGCAGTGCATCCGGACTAGCGGGCACAGGCTCCTACGAGCAGTACTTC
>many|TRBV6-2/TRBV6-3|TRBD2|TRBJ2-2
CASSYLAETGELFF
TGTGCCAGCAGTTACCTAGCGGAAACCGGGGAGCTGTTTTTT
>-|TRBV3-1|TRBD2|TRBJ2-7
CASSRLPGGPLEQYF
TGTGCCAGCAGCCGACTACCGGGAGGGCCTCTCGAGCAGTACTTC
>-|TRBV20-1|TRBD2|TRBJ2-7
CSAKLAGEFYEQYF
TGCAGTGCAAAACTAGCGGGAGAGTTCTACGAGCAGTACTTC
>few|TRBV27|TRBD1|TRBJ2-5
CASSMAIGQVEETQYF
TGTGCCAGCAGTATGGCTATAGGACAGGTCGAAGAGACCCAGTACTTC
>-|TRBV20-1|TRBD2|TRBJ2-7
CTVAGGSYEQYF
TGCACAGTAGCGGGAGGGTCCTACGAGCAGTACTTC
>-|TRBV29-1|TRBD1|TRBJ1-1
CSVEGAGGSYTEAFF
TGCAGCGTTGAAGGGGCAGGGGGTTCGTACACTGAAGCTTTCTTT
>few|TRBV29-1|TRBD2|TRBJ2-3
CSVLGLAGLSDTQYF
TGCAGCGTCCTGGGACTAGCTGGTCTCTCAGATACGCAGTATTTT
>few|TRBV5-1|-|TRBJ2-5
CASSLGQQETQYF
TGCGCCAGCAGCTTGGGGCAGCAAGAGACCCAGTACTTC
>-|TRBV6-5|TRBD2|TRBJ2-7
CASSSTGTSGYEQYF
TGTGCCAGCAGTTCGACCGGGACTAGCGGCTACGAGCAGTACTTC
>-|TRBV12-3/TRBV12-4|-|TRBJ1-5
CASSFLRGNQPQHF
TGTGCCAGCAGTTTTCTGCGTGGCAATCAGCCCCAGCATTTT
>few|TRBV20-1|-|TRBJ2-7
CSARFGAGTAYEQYF
TGCAGTGCTAGGTTCGGGGCGGGGACAGCCTACGAGCAGTACTTC
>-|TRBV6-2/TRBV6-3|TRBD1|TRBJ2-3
CASRVQGAGDTQYF
TGTGCCAGCAGGGTACAGGGGGCAGGGGATACGCAGTATTTT
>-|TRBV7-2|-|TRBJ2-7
CASSLDAGSYEQYF
TGTGCCAGCAGCTTAGACGCGGGGTCCTACGAGCAGTACTTC
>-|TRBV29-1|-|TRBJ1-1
CSVGAGTAEAFF
TGCAGCGTTGGAGCAGGGACCGCTGAAGCTTTCTTT
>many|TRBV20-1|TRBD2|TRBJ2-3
CSASDPSGSSTDTQYF
TGCAGTGCTAGTGACCCAAGCGGGAGCAGCACAGATACGCAGTATTTT
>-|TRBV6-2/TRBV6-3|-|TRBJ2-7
CASRYFYEQYF
TGTGCCAGCCGGTACTTCTACGAGCAGTACTTC
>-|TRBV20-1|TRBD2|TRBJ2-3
CSASPTSGRTDTQYF
TGCAGTGCTAGCCCGACTAGCGGACGCACAGATACGCAGTATTTT
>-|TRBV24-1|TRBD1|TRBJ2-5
CATSDLTGGGKTQYF
TGTGCCACCAGTGACCTGACAGGGGGCGGGAAGACCCAGTACTTC
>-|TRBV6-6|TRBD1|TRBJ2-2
CASSKPGQGNTGELFF
TGTGCCAGCAGTAAGCCGGGACAGGGGAACACCGGGGAGCTGTTTTTT
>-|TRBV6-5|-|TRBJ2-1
CASSRDRYNEQFF
TGTGCCAGCAGTCGTGACAGGTACAATGAGCAGTTCTTC
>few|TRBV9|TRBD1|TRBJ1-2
CASSGSLTGVGYTF
TGTGCCAGCAGCGGTAGTTTGACAGGGGTCGGCTACACCTTC
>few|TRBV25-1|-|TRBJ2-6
CASSVGRIHVSGANVLTF
TGTGCCAGCAGTGTAGGACGGATCCATGTCTCTGGGGCCAACGTCCTGACTTTC
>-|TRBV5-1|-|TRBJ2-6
CASSQQSGANVLTF
TGCGCCAGCAGTCAGCAATCTGGGGCCAACGTCCTGACTTTC
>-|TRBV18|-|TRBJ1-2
CASSPIGQNYGYTF
TGTGCCAGCTCACCGATCGGGCAGAACTATGGCTACACCTTC
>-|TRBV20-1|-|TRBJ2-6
CSAGFRDPPTNVLTF
TGCAGTGCTGGTTTCCGGGACCCCCCCACCAACGTCCTGACTTTC
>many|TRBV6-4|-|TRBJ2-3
CASGREITDTQYF
TGTGCCAGCGGACGGGAGATTACAGATACGCAGTATTTT
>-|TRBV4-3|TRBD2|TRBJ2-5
CASSQEDGRDGETQYF
TGCGCCAGCAGCCAAGAGGACGGGAGGGATGGAGAGACCCAGTACTTC
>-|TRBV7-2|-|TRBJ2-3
CASSLDSGSGHTDTQYF
TGTGCCAGCAGCTTGGACTCTGGTAGCGGCCACACAGATACGCAGTATTTT
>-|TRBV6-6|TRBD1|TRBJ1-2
CASSHDRANYGYTF
TGTGCCAGCAGTCACGACAGGGCCAACTATGGCTACACCTTC
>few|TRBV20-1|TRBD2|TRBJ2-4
CSAKVAGGLEAKNIQYF
TGCAGTGCTAAGGTAGCGGGAGGCCTCGAGGCCAAAAACATTCAGTACTTC
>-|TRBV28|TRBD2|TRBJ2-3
CAAQREGRADTQYF
TGTGCCGCCCAGCGGGAGGGCCGGGCAGATACGCAGTATTTT
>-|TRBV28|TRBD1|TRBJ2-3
CASVNRGSTDTQYF
TGTGCCAGCGTCAACAGGGGAAGCACAGATACGCAGTATTTT
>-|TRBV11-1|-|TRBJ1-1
CASSSTWTTEAFF
TGTGCCAGCAGCTCAACCTGGACCACTGAAGCTTTCTTT
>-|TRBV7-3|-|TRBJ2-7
CASYGFSSYEQYF
TGTGCCAGCTACGGATTCAGCTCCTACGAGCAGTACTTC
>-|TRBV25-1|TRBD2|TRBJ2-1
CASSAGLAGGLVF
TGTGCCAGCAGTGCAGGACTAGCGGGAGGGCTGGTCTTC
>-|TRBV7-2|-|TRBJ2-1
CASSPLAYEQFF
TGTGCCAGCAGCCCACTAGCCTATGAGCAGTTCTTC
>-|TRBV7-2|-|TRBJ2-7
CASSLMDGYEQYF
TGTGCCAGCAGCCTCATGGACGGCTACGAGCAGTACTTC
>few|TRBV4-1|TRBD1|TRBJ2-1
CASSAGTGANEQFF
TGCGCCAGCAGTGCCGGGACAGGGGCAAATGAGCAGTTCTTC
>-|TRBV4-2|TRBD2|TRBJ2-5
CASSPYTGGREETQYF
TGTGCCAGCAGCCCTTATACGGGAGGGCGGGAAGAGACCCAGTACTTC
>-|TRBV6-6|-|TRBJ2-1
CASSYRQGGSEQFF
TGTGCCAGCAGTTATAGACAGGGCGGGAGTGAGCAGTTCTTC
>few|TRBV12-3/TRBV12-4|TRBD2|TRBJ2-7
CASSLLGLASYEQYF
TGTGCCAGCAGTCTTCTCGGACTAGCTTCCTACGAGCAGTACTTC
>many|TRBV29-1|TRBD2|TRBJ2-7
CSVGVSFGLAGVYEQYF
TGCAGCGTCGGAGTATCGTTCGGACTAGCGGGAGTCTACGAGCAGTACTTC
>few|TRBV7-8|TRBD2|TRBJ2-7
CASSFPSGGYEQYF
TGTGCCAGCAGCTTCCCTAGCGGGGGCTACGAGCAGTACTTC